This T cell receptor beta chain is from a study of blood T cell repertoires in COVID-19 (dated by TCRdb to 2020 to 2022). Background on the whole study: Collaborator samples came from the United States, Italy and Spain and covered acute and convalescent phases of COVID-19. The prospective study material was composed of cDNA or gDNA derived from T cells, B-cell-depleted T cells, or PBMCs. Subjects who had been exposed to COVID-19, were actively infected with it, or had recovered from it provided the deeply sampled blood TCRbeta repertoires that made up the dataset. The repertoires were released in a freely available public database meant as a resource for research on the immune response to SARS-CoV-2. The samples were drawn from the first 160 participants of the ongoing ImmuneRACE study and from 1,200 or so subjects provided by 6 global collaborators. Nearly every sample came with metadata listing a de-identified subject ID, COVID-19 status, age in years and sex. Where available, HLA class I and class II types were taken from metadata supplied by the sample provider and were not determined by assay-based typing. Broader findings and caveats from the paper: The quantity of clinical and demographic metadata differed by source and by participant and was supplied without curation.

Samples from volunteer blood donors who had recovered from COVID-19 were contributed by a second Seattle source. Collaborating institutions collected whole blood in K2EDTA tubes following their own protocols. Collaborator samples were shipped for TCRbeta analysis as frozen whole blood, isolated PBMCs, or DNA extracted from either sample type. The immunoSEQ Assay, a bias-controlled multiplex PCR, was used to amplify TCRbeta CDR3 regions from genomic DNA. As for how the authors treated the data: The number of nucleated cells in each sample was estimated by amplification of reference gene primers within the assay. Sequence reads were collapsed and filtered to measure the absolute abundance of every unique TCRbeta CDR3 rearrangement. For each sample, productive Simpson clonality was calculated as the square root of Simpson's diversity index across productive rearrangements. In its TCRdb copy, this immuneACCESS table keeps in-frame sequences only and misses some clones. Where compared with another copy, unresolved V genes explain less than half of these, and the others have no known cause. Clonal size and the V and J genes are those of that table, whereas D and trimming came from the DNA. Recorded for this sample are approximately 200,000 clones; roughly 84% of them occurred a single time. Over 2.5% of the sample is in the top ten clones.

Notes on this clone: Its antigen is not yet known. No clone much larger than this one lies a single base away; base qualities are absent.

V is trimmed back by 6 bases and J by 2 bases, and the junction contains 12 bases that no gene match accounts for. From the cysteine through the phenylalanine, the CDR3 covers 17 amino acids. Kept here is only the CDR3 DNA, which spans 51 bases and is read in frame from base 1. From the germline V gene (reference sequence), CDR1 is SEHNR and CDR2 is FQNEAQ. Input material: peripheral blood. The chain is encoded by TRBV7-9 joined to TRBJ2-3, and 9 junction bases match TRBD2. This sequence originates from a man aged 50 or older who had recovered from COVID-19. The sequenced DNA: TGTGCCAGCAGTTCCCAGGGTAGCGGGAGTCCCACAGATACGCAGTATTTT. This codes for CASSSQGSGSPTDTQYF.